What follows describes a single TCR beta chain. Its antigen is unknown. No base quality values were provided; no much bigger clone lies one nucleotide off. This specimen comes from a study of OX40 agonist ivuxolimab in advanced cancers. Study-wide context: The costimulatory receptor OX40 (CD134) was targeted by ivuxolimab, a fully human IgG2 agonistic monoclonal antibody. Intravenous ivuxolimab was administered to patients every 2 weeks at six dose levels: 0.01, 0.1, 0.3, 1.5, 3 and 10 mg/kg. Of the approximately 53 patients in dose escalation, about 20 had hepatocellular carcinoma, some 15 had melanoma, 9 had renal cell carcinoma and 9 had head and neck cancer. A male proportion of around 83% and a mean age of roughly 58 years, ranging from about 23 to 79, were recorded for the dose-escalation cohort. Patients were allowed to have had prior anti-PD-1, anti-PD-L1 or anti-CTLA-4 therapy, and approximately 37% of the dose-escalation patients had been treated with checkpoint inhibitors. Partial responses were achieved by three dose-escalation patients, of whom one had hepatocellular carcinoma and two had cutaneous melanoma. The point of sequencing TCRbeta in the periphery was to test whether ivuxolimab changed TCR sequence diversity and drove clonal T-cell expansion. The paper reports the monotherapy dose-escalation portion (N ≈ 50 patients) of the phase I ivuxolimab trial.

To sequence the TCRbeta CDR3 region, genomic DNA was isolated from the sorted cells. TCRbeta CDR3 regions were sequenced using the immunoSEQ Assay. Not all clones reach the TCRdb copy of this immuneACCESS table, which keeps in-frame sequences only. Checked studies attribute under half of the gap to unresolved V genes and leave the rest unexplained. The sample includes about 83,000 clones, with roughly 80% observed a single time. Around 7.8% of the sample comes from the top ten. CDR1 SGHTA and CDR2 FQGNSA are derived from the germline V gene. Deletion took 3 bases off V and 0 bases off J, with a span of 9 bases between the germline ends. The cysteine opens and the phenylalanine closes a CDR3 of 14 amino acids. Only CDR3 DNA remains: 42 bases, in frame from the first base. The trial excluded patients who had a history of autoimmune disease or were on systemic immunosuppression. Peripheral blood for TCR sequencing was collected from all dose cohorts at baseline, on cycle 4 day 1, and on cycle 7 day 1. The samples were drawn from a first-in-human, open-label, multicenter phase I dose-escalation trial of ivuxolimab. Adults with locally advanced or metastatic melanoma, renal cell carcinoma, hepatocellular carcinoma or head and neck squamous cell carcinoma were enrolled in the trial. Before TCR sequencing, CD4+ T cells and CD8+ T cells were sorted from peripheral blood as separate populations.

Results the study describes overall, beyond this receptor: Low levels of normalized T-cell clonal expansion were also seen in some nonresponding patients. Clonal expansion of both CD4+ and CD8+ blood T cells was observed from baseline to week 6 at doses 0.1 to 3.0 mg/kg. After ivuxolimab, expanded clones were on average more numerous among CD8+ T cells than among CD4+ T cells. The antigen specificity of the clonally expanded peripheral T cells was not determined. In the 0.1-3.0 mg/kg groups, partial responders were among the patients with the lowest normalized peripheral clonal expansion, particularly in CD8+ T cells.

The sequence links TRBV7-2 to TRBJ2-7, with the D gene not confidently named. Specimen: CD4+ or CD8+ T cells sorted from blood, collected in a trial of the OX40 agonist ivuxolimab. The receptor was derived from an adult with an advanced solid tumor such as melanoma, head and neck, liver or kidney cancer. The CDR3 is CASSLGQFSYEQYF. The DNA sequence is as follows: TGTGCCAGCAGCTTGGGTCAGTTCTCCTACGAGCAGTACTTC.